These 25 T cell receptor beta chains were sequenced from one sample in a study of OX40 agonist ivuxolimab in advanced cancers. The library was prepared using the immunoSEQ multiplex PCR assay. As stored in TCRdb, this immuneACCESS dataset retains in-frame rearrangements with V and J assigned. A fraction of the clones does not appear; measured against another copy, unresolved V genes explain less than half of the discrepancy, and the remainder lacks a known reason. The sample table records about 13,000 clones; 67% of these occur just once. Of the sample, over 20% is held by the ten largest clones. This material consisted of CD4+ or CD8+ T cells sorted from blood, taken in a trial of the OX40 agonist ivuxolimab. Source of these receptors: an adult with an advanced solid tumor such as melanoma, head and neck, liver or kidney cancer.

The V and J genes are TRBV6-6 and TRBJ2-7; TRBD2 is a possible D gene (6 bases). V lost 6 bases, J lost 2 bases, and 11 bases lay in between. Looked up from germline, CDR1 is MNHNY and CDR2 is SVGAGI (reference sequence). The CDR3 totals 13 residues. CDR3 amino acids: CASRPGLPYEQYF. The CDR3 coding sequence is TGTGCCAGCAGACCGGGACTCCCCTACGAGCAGTACTTC.

This sequence joins TRBV5-5 and TRBJ2-7, with TRBD1 matching 9 bases. V lost 4 bases to trimming and J lost 6 bases; unmatched junction nucleotides: 5. This CDR3 region has 13 residues. CDR1 SGHKS and CDR2 YYEKEE come from the germline V gene (reference sequence). Here the CDR3 DNA reads TGTGCCAGCAGCCTGGGGACAGGGCTCGAGCAGTACTTC. Translation gives CASSLGTGLEQYF. The variable domain in full, completed from reference TRBV5-5 and TRBJ2-7, reads DAGVTQSPTHLIKTRGQQVTLRCSPISGHKSVSWYQQVLGQGPQFIFQYYEKEERGRGNFPDRFSARQFPNYSSELNVNALLLGDSALYLCASSLGTGLEQYFGPGTRLTVT.

The CDR3 nucleotides are TGTGCCAGCAGCGCCCAGGGAGCCTACGAGCAGTACTTC. Amino acids: CASSAQGAYEQYF. The chain joins TRBV7-6 to TRBJ2-7, with D perhaps given as TRBD1 or TRBD2 (5 bases each). The germline gives CDR1 SGHVS, CDR2 FNYEAQ. Trimming stripped 5 bases from V and 2 bases from J, with 10 bases between. The CDR3 loop spans 13 amino acids.

The chain recombines TRBV6-1 with TRBJ1-2; unclear D gene. This CDR3 contains 13 residues. Trimming shortened V by 3 bases and J by 8 bases, and 13 bases separated the two germline ends. Germline V lookup: CDR1 MNHNS, CDR2 SASEGT. The CDR3 sequence: CASSDGEGYGYTF. The CDR3 region has the DNA TGTGCCAGCAGTGACGGAGAGGGATACGGCTACACCTTC.

On this clone itself: The junction and the germline gene differ at one end; a read error may be behind it. The chain carries TRBV11-2 and TRBJ1-1; D is perhaps TRBD1 (5 bases). The CDR3 has 16 residues. CDR1 and CDR2 (germline): SGHAT, FQNNGV. CDR3: CASSQGVSRGDTEAFF. The CDR3 coding sequence is TGCGCCAGCAGCCAAGGGGTTTCTAGGGGTGACACTGAAGCTTTCTTT.

This clone was detected a few times. V is TRBV4-3 and J is TRBJ2-7, with TRBD1 as a possible D gene (6 bases). This CDR3 region has 18 residues. With 0 bases removed from V and 0 bases from J, the gap between germline ends came to 18 bases. Per germline, CDR1 LGHNA and CDR2 YSLEER. The CDR3 sequence: CASSQEVWGPGTSYEQYF. Written as DNA, the CDR3 is TGCGCCAGCAGCCAAGAGGTTTGGGGGCCAGGGACCTCCTACGAGCAGTACTTC.

The chain uses TRBV19 and TRBJ1-5; D is uncertain. The CDR3 runs 12 residues. In germline, CDR1 is LNHDA, CDR2 SQIVND (reference sequence). The V gene lost 5 bases and the J gene lost 3 bases, with 5 bases spanning the gap. This CDR3 reads CASSRLNQPQHF. The CDR3 bases are TGTGCCAGTAGTCGCCTCAATCAGCCCCAGCATTTT.

V and J are TRBV15 and TRBJ1-1; D unclear. The CDR3 loop spans 13 amino acids. Germline CDR1 LNHNV, CDR2 YYDKDF (reference sequence). V was trimmed by 0 bases and J by 8 bases, leaving 10 bases between them. The CDR3 sequence is CATSRDRFIEAFF. CDR3 bases: TGTGCCACCAGCAGAGACCGTTTCATCGAAGCTTTCTTT. Combining the CDR3 with reference TRBV15 and TRBJ1-1 gives the whole variable domain DAMVIQNPRYQVTQFGKPVTLSCSQTLNHNVMYWYQQKSSQAPKLLFHYYDKDFNNEADTPDNFQSRRPNTSFCFLDIRSPGLGDTAMYLCATSRDRFIEAFFGQGTRLTVV.

For this clone: Other DNA sequences of this sample code for an identical CDR3. The rearrangement joins TRBV27 to TRBJ1-1; D gene uncertain. Germline loops: CDR1 MNHEY, CDR2 SMNVEV (reference sequence). Trimming shortened V by 2 bases and J by 1 base, and 5 bases separated the two germline ends. This CDR3 has 13 amino acids. Here the CDR3 DNA reads TGTGCCAGCAGTTTAACCCCGAACACTGAAGCTTTCTTT. It specifies CASSLTPNTEAFF.

J is TRBJ1-1 and V is TRBV28, with TRBD1 matching 8 bases. This CDR3 is built from 15 residues. Germline values: CDR1 MDHEN, CDR2 SYDVKM. V gave up 1 base and J gave up 1 base; unmatched junction bases: 2. CDR3 loop: CASSLFGQGNTEAFF. CDR3 in DNA: TGTGCCAGCAGTTTATTTGGACAGGGGAACACTGAAGCTTTCTTT.

The rearrangement joins TRBV7-9 to TRBJ1-1; 7 nucleotides match TRBD1. Trimming took 4 bases from V and 2 from J; bases not matched to a gene: 7. Germline V gives CDR1 SEHNR, CDR2 FQNEAQ (reference sequence). This CDR3 has 15 residues. The CDR3 DNA follows: TGTGCCAGCAGCTCCCGACAGGGCCATAACACTGAAGCTTTCTTT. This translates into CASSSRQGHNTEAFF.

This chain links TRBV5-5 with TRBJ1-1; tentative D call: TRBD1 (5 bases). V was pared by 1 base and J by 5 bases, with 24 bases between. The length of the CDR3 is 18 residues. Germline V gives CDR1 SGHKS, CDR2 YYEKEE (reference sequence). The CDR3 loop reads CASSLRFFGGQTGTEAFF. The CDR3, as DNA: TGTGCCAGCAGCTTGCGGTTTTTTGGAGGGCAAACAGGAACTGAAGCTTTCTTT.

The chain couples TRBV27 to TRBJ2-7; TRBD1 matches 9 bases. V lost 2 bases, J lost 4 bases, and 3 bases stayed unmatched. Germline V gives CDR1 MNHEY, CDR2 SMNVEV (reference sequence). This CDR3 spans 14 amino acids. The CDR3 DNA is TGTGCCAGCAGTTTACGGACAGGGGTATACGAGCAGTACTTC. Its translation: CASSLRTGVYEQYF.

The chain is built from TRBV5-4 and TRBJ2-5; possible D gene TRBD2, 7 bases. The V gene's germline CDR1 is SGHNT and CDR2 YYREEE (reference sequence). The CDR3 runs 15 residues. Trimming took 4 bases from V and 1 from J, leaving 14 bases between them. CDR3 residues: CASSTWGGGQETQYF. The DNA of the CDR3 is TGTGCCAGCAGCACTTGGGGGGGCGGCCAAGAGACCCAGTACTTC. The full variable domain, completed using reference TRBV5-4 and TRBJ2-5, is ETGVTQSPTHLIKTRGQQVTLRCSSQSGHNTVSWYQQALGQGPQFIFQYYREEENGRGNFPPRFSGLQFPNYSSELNVNALELDDSALYLCASSTWGGGQETQYFGPGTRLLVL.

The CDR3 DNA reads TGTGCCAGCAGTGACACCGGGACAGTGCCCTACGAGCAGTACTTC. Its protein product is CASSDTGTVPYEQYF. V and J are TRBV6-1 and TRBJ2-7; 7 nucleotides agree with TRBD1. The CDR3 has 15 amino acids. Per the germline V gene, CDR1 is MNHNS and CDR2 is SASEGT. V shed 3 bases, J shed 2 bases, and the junction held 7 bases outside the gene matches.

The chain joins TRBV27 to TRBJ2-3; D gene uncertain. The CDR3 sequence is 11 residues long. Germline values: CDR1 MNHEY, CDR2 SMNVEV (reference sequence). Trimming shortened V by 3 bases and J by 4 bases, and 2 bases separated the two germline ends. The CDR3: CASSFADTQYF. The DNA for the CDR3 is TGTGCCAGCAGTTTCGCAGATACGCAGTATTTT.

V usage is TRBV27 and J usage is TRBJ1-1; maybe TRBD1 (6 bases). The CDR3 runs 12 residues. Germline-derived CDR1 and CDR2 are MNHEY and SMNVEV (reference sequence). Trimming took 3 bases from V and 11 from J, leaving 13 bases between them. CDR3 sequence reads: CASSLEGVGAFF. CDR3 in DNA: TGTGCCAGCAGTTTGGAGGGGGTCGGGGCTTTCTTT.

This clone turned up a few times. V gene TRBV7-9 combines with J gene TRBJ2-2; D is uncertain. The V gene's germline CDR1 is SEHNR and CDR2 FQNEAQ (reference sequence). This CDR3 spans 16 amino acids. V was clipped by 4 bases and J by 1 base, with 13 bases between them. The CDR3 DNA follows: TGTGCCAGCAGCTCCCCCCCCGGGCTGAACACCGGGGAGCTGTTTTTT. Protein: CASSSPPGLNTGELFF.

This chain uses TRBV13 with TRBJ2-1; a possible D gene is TRBD1 (6 bases). The germline gives CDR1 PRHDT, CDR2 FYEKMQ (reference sequence). Trimming pared 5 bases from V and 6 bases from J, leaving 14 bases between. This CDR3 region has 14 residues. The CDR3, as DNA: TGTGCCAGCAGCCTCGGGACAATCATCAATGAGCAGTTCTTC. It codes for CASSLGTIINEQFF.

The chain has TRBV27 and TRBJ1-1, with unresolved D. This CDR3 spans 14 amino acids. With 2 bases removed from V and 4 bases from J, the gap between germline ends came to 11 bases. Germline CDR1 MNHEY, CDR2 SMNVEV (reference sequence). CDR3 coding DNA: TGTGCCAGCAGTTTAAATGTTTTCGGCACTGAAGCTTTCTTT. Translated: CASSLNVFGTEAFF.

V is TRBV5-1 and J is TRBJ2-7; D is tentatively TRBD1 or TRBD2 (7 bases each). The CDR3 loop spans 14 amino acids. Trimming took 0 bases from V and 6 from J, leaving 13 bases between them. CDR1 and CDR2 (germline): SGHRS, YFSETQ. Written as DNA, the CDR3 is TGCGCCAGCAGCTTGGTGGCCAGGGGGGGCGAGCAGTACTTC. It is translated as CASSLVARGGEQYF.

This clone was found a few times. The CDR3, as DNA: TGTGCCAGCAGCTTGTCGGCTTACTTAAATGGATACGAGCAGTACTTC. Protein product: CASSLSAYLNGYEQYF. The chain joins TRBV13 to TRBJ2-7; no firm D call. Trimming took off 3 bases at V and 4 bases at J, with 19 bases between the two ends. This CDR3 has 16 residues. Germline V CDR1 and CDR2: PRHDT, FYEKMQ (reference sequence).

This clone is labeled as medium-sized. Compared with germline, one end of the junction differs, possibly owing to a read error. The chain recombines TRBV7-7 with TRBJ1-5; no definite D call. The CDR3 length is 18 residues. CDR1 SSHAT and CDR2 FNYEAQ come from the germline V gene (reference sequence). CDR3 coding DNA: TGTGCTAGCAGCTTGGTCGTAGGAGGTGAGGGATCGTGGCAGCCCCAGCATTTT. Its protein product is CASSLVVGGEGSWQPQHF.

The chain has TRBV9 and TRBJ2-1, with TRBD2 matching 7 bases. The J segment lost 7 bases and the V segment lost 0 bases, leaving 1 base of the junction unmatched. The length of the CDR3 is 13 residues. Germline CDR1 SGDLS, CDR2 YYNGEE. The CDR3 region is CASSVEGGNEQFF. In nucleotides, the CDR3 is TGTGCCAGCAGCGTAGAGGGAGGGAATGAGCAGTTCTTC.

The rearrangement links TRBV4-1 to TRBJ2-3; perhaps TRBD2 as D (5 bases). The ends were cut back, 4 bases at V and 0 bases at J, with 8 bases in the middle. CDR3 length equals 14 residues. The V gene's germline CDR1 is MGHRA and CDR2 YSYEKL. The CDR3 sequence: CASSRGLSTDTQYF. In DNA form, the CDR3 reads TGCGCCAGCAGCCGCGGACTCAGCACAGATACGCAGTATTTT.